Listed below are T cell receptor beta chains from one sample, sequenced in a study of response to subunit inactivated influenza vaccine. TCRdb itself ran the RT-PCR reads through MiXCR, one entry per CDR3 protein. The sample lists roughly 650,000 distinct CDR3 sequences, more than 15% occurring once. The material sequenced was PBMCs from blood, taken roughly 12 days after vaccination. The source is a man in his fifties who received an inactivated influenza vaccine. Both conserved end residues are part of each CDR3. A D gene is named only where the DNA matches it firmly. Not every row has a clone size; where given, it reads once, few, many or a size class.

V	D	size	J	CDR3	DNA
TRBV7-3	-	-	TRBJ2-3	CASSLGGITDTQYF	TGTGCCAGCAGCTTAGGCGGGATCACAGATACGCAGTATTTT
TRBV9	TRBD2	-	TRBJ2-1	CASSVGTSGGRRDNEQFF	TGTGCCAGCAGCGTGGGGACTAGCGGGGGCCGGAGGGACAATGAGCAGTTCTTC
TRBV29-1	-	many	TRBJ2-1	CSVGWGLGYNEQFF	TGCAGTGTGGGTTGGGGATTAGGCTACAATGAGCAGTTCTTC
TRBV5-6	TRBD1	-	TRBJ2-2	CASSLLGQGALVAGELFF	TGTGCCAGCAGCTTGTTAGGACAGGGGGCTTTGGTCGCCGGGGAGCTGTTTTTT
TRBV10-3	TRBD1	few	TRBJ2-1	CAASYGTENEQFF	TGTGCCGCCTCCTACGGGACAGAAAATGAGCAGTTCTTC
TRBV2	-	-	TRBJ2-2	CASSEGLGAGNTGELFF	TGTGCCAGCAGTGAGGGCCTAGGGGCTGGGAACACCGGGGAGCTGTTTTTT
TRBV7-8	TRBD2	few	TRBJ2-7	CASSLEGTGGYEQYF	TGTGCCAGCAGCTTAGAGGGGACGGGGGGCTACGAGCAGTACTTC
TRBV6-1	-	few	TRBJ1-6	CASSEGAGAVSLHF	TGTGCCAGCAGTGAAGGGGCAGGGGCGGTGTCCCTCCACTTT
TRBV7-6	-	few	TRBJ2-1	CASSLGTPRIRYNEQFF	TGTGCCAGCAGCCTCGGGACTCCCCGAATAAGATACAATGAGCAGTTCTTC
TRBV10-3	-	-	TRBJ2-7	CAISESLGSPYEQYF	TGTGCCATCAGTGAGTCTTTAGGGAGCCCCTACGAGCAGTACTTC
TRBV18	-	-	TRBJ2-4	CASSPGRMDIQYF	TGTGCCAGCTCACCAGGCAGGATGGACATTCAGTACTTC
TRBV4-1	-	-	TRBJ2-3	CASSQDPGVNTDTQYF	TGCGCCAGCAGCCAAGATCCAGGGGTAAACACAGATACGCAGTATTTT
TRBV30	-	once	TRBJ1-3	CAWDSDSGNTIYF	TGTGCCTGGGACAGTGACTCTGGAAACACCATATATTTT
TRBV5-1	-	many	TRBJ2-6	CASSLVYGANVLTF	TGCGCCAGCAGCTTAGTCTACGGGGCCAACGTCCTGACTTTC
TRBV11-1	-	-	TRBJ2-1	CASSPVEGVNEQFF	TGTGCCAGCAGCCCGGTCGAGGGGGTCAATGAGCAGTTCTTC
TRBV5-1	TRBD1	few	TRBJ2-5	CASRSGTGKETQYF	TGCGCCAGCAGGTCCGGGACAGGGAAGGAGACCCAGTACTTC
TRBV7-2	TRBD2	-	TRBJ2-7	CASSLQAGGPSGEQYF	TGTGCCAGCAGCCTTCAGGCGGGAGGGCCCTCAGGAGAGCAGTACTTC
TRBV11-2	TRBD1	-	TRBJ1-1	CASSRGQGAAFF	TGTGCCAGCAGCCGAGGACAGGGGGCGGCTTTCTTT
TRBV6-2/TRBV6-3	TRBD1	many	TRBJ1-5	CASSYGAGGGGQPQHF	TGTGCCAGCAGTTACGGGGCAGGGGGCGGAGGTCAGCCCCAGCATTTT
TRBV12-3/TRBV12-4	-	-	TRBJ2-7	CASSFAQGGEQYF	TGTGCCAGCAGTTTCGCCCAGGGGGGCGAGCAGTACTTC
TRBV4-3	TRBD2	few	TRBJ2-1	CASSHLMGAGANEQFF	TGCGCCAGCAGCCACTTAATGGGTGCGGGAGCAAATGAGCAGTTCTTC
TRBV18	-	-	TRBJ2-7	CASSQSGTIVYEQYF	TGTGCCAGCTCACAATCCGGGACAATAGTCTACGAGCAGTACTTC
TRBV18	TRBD1	-	TRBJ2-1	CASSQWTGDNEQFF	TGTGCCAGCTCCCAGTGGACAGGGGACAATGAGCAGTTCTTC
TRBV12-3/TRBV12-4	TRBD1	few	TRBJ2-5	CASRHSGTGAQETQYF	TGTGCCAGCAGACACTCCGGGACAGGGGCTCAAGAGACCCAGTACTTC
TRBV7-9	-	few	TRBJ2-5	CASSLFGTQETQYF	TGTGCCAGCAGCTTATTTGGGACTCAAGAGACCCAGTACTTC
TRBV6-4	-	-	TRBJ2-3	CASSDRGSTDTQYF	TGTGCCAGCAGTGACCGGGGAAGCACAGATACGCAGTATTTT
TRBV28	TRBD1	-	TRBJ1-2	CASSSPGQGRRGYGYTF	TGTGCCAGCAGTTCCCCTGGACAGGGAAGGCGTGGCTATGGCTACACCTTC
TRBV7-2	-	-	TRBJ1-1	CASSVRGGAEAFF	TGTGCCAGCAGCGTACGGGGAGGTGCTGAAGCTTTCTTT
TRBV7-3	TRBD1	-	TRBJ2-3	CASCLTIRGQGSTDTQYF	TGTGCCAGCTGTTTAACGATTAGGGGACAGGGGAGCACAGATACGCAGTATTTT
TRBV12-3/TRBV12-4	-	many	TRBJ2-1	CASSFQGRNEQFF	TGTGCCAGCAGTTTTCAGGGGCGGAATGAGCAGTTCTTC
TRBV30	-	few	TRBJ2-7	CAWSVLQGQAYEQYF	TGTGCCTGGAGTGTTCTCCAGGGACAAGCCTACGAGCAGTACTTC
TRBV18	TRBD1	few	TRBJ1-1	CASSPRQGARAFF	TGTGCCAGCTCACCACGACAGGGGGCGAGGGCTTTCTTT
TRBV2	-	few	TRBJ2-2	CASSPQRGPTGTGELFF	TGTGCCAGCAGTCCCCAGAGGGGACCCACGGGGACCGGGGAGCTGTTTTTT
TRBV12-3/TRBV12-4	-	-	TRBJ1-1	CASTHDRNTEAFF	TGTGCCAGCACCCACGACCGAAACACTGAAGCTTTCTTT
TRBV5-1	TRBD1	many	TRBJ2-7	CASSPRQGTSYEQYF	TGCGCCAGCAGCCCCCGACAGGGGACATCCTACGAGCAGTACTTC
TRBV20-1	-	-	TRBJ2-3	CSASEGTDTQYF	TGCAGTGCTAGCGAGGGCACAGATACGCAGTATTTT
TRBV12-3/TRBV12-4	-	-	TRBJ1-4	CASSLAGDLNEKLFF	TGTGCCAGCAGTTTAGCGGGAGATCTTAATGAAAAACTGTTTTTT
TRBV4-1	-	few	TRBJ2-7	CASSQGSRMRSYEQYF	TGCGCCAGCAGCCAAGGCTCGCGGATGAGGTCCTACGAGCAGTACTTC
TRBV21-1	-	few	TRBJ2-7	CASSRGLDRAHEQYF	TGTGCCAGCAGCAGGGGTTTGGACAGGGCCCACGAGCAGTACTTC
TRBV7-2	-	-	TRBJ1-5	CASSLDGRGRHF	TGTGCCAGCAGCTTAGACGGCCGCGGCCGGCATTTT
TRBV29-1	TRBD2	few	TRBJ2-1	CSVEVGLAGGSEQFF	TGCAGCGTTGAAGTGGGACTAGCGGGAGGTTCGGAGCAGTTCTTC